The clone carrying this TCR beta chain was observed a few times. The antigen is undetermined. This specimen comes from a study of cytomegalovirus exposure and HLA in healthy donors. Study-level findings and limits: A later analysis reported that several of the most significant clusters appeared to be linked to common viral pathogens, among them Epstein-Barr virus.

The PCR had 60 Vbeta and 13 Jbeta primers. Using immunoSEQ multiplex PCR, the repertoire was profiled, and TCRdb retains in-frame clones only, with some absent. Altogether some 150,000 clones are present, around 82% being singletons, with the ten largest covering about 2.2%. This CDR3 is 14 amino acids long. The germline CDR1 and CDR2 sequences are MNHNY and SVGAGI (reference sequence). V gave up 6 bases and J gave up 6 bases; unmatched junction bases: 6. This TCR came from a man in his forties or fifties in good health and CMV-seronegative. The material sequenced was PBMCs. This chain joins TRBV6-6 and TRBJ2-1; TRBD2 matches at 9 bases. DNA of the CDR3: TGTGCCAGCAGGCCACTAGCGGGCGGCAATGAGCAGTTCTTC. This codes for CASRPLAGGNEQFF.